This TCR beta chain was captured in a study of blood T cells in healthy people across ages. Study-wide results and caveats: Among long-lived donors, naive CD4+ cells were more numerous and diversity higher than in aged donors. Observed TCR beta diversity showed a strong correlation with the percentage of naive T cells as measured by flow cytometry.

PBMCs, at least 7 million per sample, were isolated. Primers used in a second PCR of roughly 7 to 12 cycles were a sample-barcoded 5' primer and a J-beta primer mix. Each CDR3 protein gets one entry after TCRdb re-called the 5' RACE reads with MiXCR. The data show approximately 1,100,000 distinct CDR3 sequences, around 45% seen once. On this clonotype: Antigen specificity is unknown.

This CDR3 contains 14 residues. Germline CDR1 reads SGHAT; CDR2 reads FQNNGV. Trimming stripped 5 bases from V and 5 bases from J, with 15 bases between. The sample consisted of blood. The V gene is TRBV11-2, the J gene TRBJ2-5, with a possible D match to TRBD1 (6 bases). The sequence was collected from a woman aged 60 to 75 in good health. The CDR3 loop is CASSLHPRGETQYF. CDR3 DNA sequence: TGTGCCAGCAGCCTACACCCGAGGGGGGAGACCCAGTACTTC. Together with reference TRBV11-2 and TRBJ2-5, the CDR3 gives the full variable domain: EAGVAQSPRYKIIEKRQSVAFWCNPISGHATLYWYQQILGQGPKLLIQFQNNGVVDDSQLPKDRFSAERLKGVDSTLKIQPAKLEDSAVYLCASSLHPRGETQYFGPGTRLLVL.